This T cell receptor (beta chain) derives from a study of T cell changes during pregnancy in multiple sclerosis. The CDR3 totals 14 residues. The germline V and J ends were trimmed by 5 bases and 0 bases, with 8 bases remaining between them. The germline CDR1 and CDR2 sequences are SEHNR and FQNEAQ (reference sequence). Sequenced by immunoSEQ multiplex PCR; TCRdb stores in-frame clones only, minus some. The sample has 30,000 or so clones; 89% are singletons. The sequencing here drew on CD8+ T cells from peripheral blood mononuclear cells, taken in the third trimester of pregnancy. This sequence originates from a female donor with multiple sclerosis, enrolled in a pregnancy study. V gene TRBV7-9 combines with J gene TRBJ1-5; D might be TRBD1 (5 bases). The CDR3 DNA reads as TGTGCCAGCAGCCCCCAGGGTAGCAATCAGCCCCAGCATTTT. Its protein is CASSPQGSNQPQHF.